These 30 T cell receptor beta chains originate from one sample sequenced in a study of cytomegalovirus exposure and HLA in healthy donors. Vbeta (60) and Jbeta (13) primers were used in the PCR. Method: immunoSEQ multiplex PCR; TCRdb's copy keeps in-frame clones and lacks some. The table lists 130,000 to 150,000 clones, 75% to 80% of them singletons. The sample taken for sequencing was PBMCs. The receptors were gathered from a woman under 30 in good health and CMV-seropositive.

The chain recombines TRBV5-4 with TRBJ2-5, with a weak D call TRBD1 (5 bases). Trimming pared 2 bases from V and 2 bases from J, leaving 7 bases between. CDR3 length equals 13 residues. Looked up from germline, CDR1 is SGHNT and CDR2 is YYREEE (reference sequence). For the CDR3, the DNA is TGTGCCAGCAGCTTCCGACAGCAAGAGACCCAGTACTTC. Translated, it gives CASSFRQQETQYF.

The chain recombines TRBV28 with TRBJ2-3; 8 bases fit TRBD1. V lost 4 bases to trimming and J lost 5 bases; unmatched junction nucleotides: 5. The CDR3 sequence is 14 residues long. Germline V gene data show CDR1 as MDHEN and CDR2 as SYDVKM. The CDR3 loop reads CASSYDRGKDTQYF. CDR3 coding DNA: TGTGCCAGCAGTTATGACAGGGGAAAAGATACGCAGTATTTT.

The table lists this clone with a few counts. This CDR3 reads CASSVEGTYEQYF. DNA of the CDR3: TGCGCCAGCAGTGTAGAGGGTACCTACGAGCAGTACTTC. The chain joins TRBV10-1 to TRBJ2-7, with D possibly matching TRBD2 (5 bases). Germline V gives CDR1 WNHNN, CDR2 SYGVQD (reference sequence). This CDR3 spans 13 amino acids. The ends were cut back, 4 bases at V and 2 bases at J, with 9 bases in the middle.

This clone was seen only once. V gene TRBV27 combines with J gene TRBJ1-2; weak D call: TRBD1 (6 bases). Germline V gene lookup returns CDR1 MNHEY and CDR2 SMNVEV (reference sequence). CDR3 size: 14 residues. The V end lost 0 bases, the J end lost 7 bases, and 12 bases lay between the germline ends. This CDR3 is CASSLSPRTVGYTF. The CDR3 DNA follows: TGTGCCAGCAGTTTATCACCTAGGACAGTTGGCTACACCTTC.

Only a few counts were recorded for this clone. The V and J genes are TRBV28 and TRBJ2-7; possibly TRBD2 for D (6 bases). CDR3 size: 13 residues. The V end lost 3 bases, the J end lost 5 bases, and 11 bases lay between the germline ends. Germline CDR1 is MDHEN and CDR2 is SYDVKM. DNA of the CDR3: TGTGCCAGCAGTTTCTCACTAGCCAACGAGCAGTACTTC. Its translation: CASSFSLANEQYF.

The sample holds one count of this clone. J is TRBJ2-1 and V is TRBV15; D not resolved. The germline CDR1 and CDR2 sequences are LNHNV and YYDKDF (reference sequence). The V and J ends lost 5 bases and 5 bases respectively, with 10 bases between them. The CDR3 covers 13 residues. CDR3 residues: CATSHPGDNEQFF. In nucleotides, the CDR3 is TGTGCCACCAGCCATCCCGGAGACAATGAGCAGTTCTTC.

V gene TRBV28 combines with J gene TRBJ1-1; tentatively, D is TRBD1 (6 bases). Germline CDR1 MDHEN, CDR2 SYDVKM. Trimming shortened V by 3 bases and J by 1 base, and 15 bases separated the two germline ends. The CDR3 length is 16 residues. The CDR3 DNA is TGTGCCAGCAGTTTTAGGTATCGACAGGCGAACACTGAAGCTTTCTTT. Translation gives CASSFRYRQANTEAFF. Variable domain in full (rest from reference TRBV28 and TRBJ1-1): DVKVTQSSRYLVKRTGEKVFLECVQDMDHENMFWYRQDPGLGLRLIYFSYDVKMKEKGDIPEGYSVSREKKERFSLILESASTNQTSMYLCASSFRYRQANTEAFFGQGTRLTVV.

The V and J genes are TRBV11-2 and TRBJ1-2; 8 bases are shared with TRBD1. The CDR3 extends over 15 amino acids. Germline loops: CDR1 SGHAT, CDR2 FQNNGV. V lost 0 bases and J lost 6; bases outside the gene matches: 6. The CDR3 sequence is CASSLDRQGRNGYTF. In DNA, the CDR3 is TGTGCCAGCAGCTTAGACCGACAGGGGAGGAATGGCTACACCTTC.

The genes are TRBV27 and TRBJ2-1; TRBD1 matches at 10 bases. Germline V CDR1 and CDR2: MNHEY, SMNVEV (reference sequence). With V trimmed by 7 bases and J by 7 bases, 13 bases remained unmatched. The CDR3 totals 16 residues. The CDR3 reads CASTLTGTGVGNEQFF. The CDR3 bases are TGTGCCAGCACCTTGACAGGGACAGGGGTGGGGAATGAGCAGTTCTTC.

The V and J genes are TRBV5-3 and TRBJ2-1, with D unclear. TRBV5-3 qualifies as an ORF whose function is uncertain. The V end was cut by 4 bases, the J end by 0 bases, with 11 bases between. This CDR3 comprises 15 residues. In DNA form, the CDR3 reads TGTGCCAGAAGCCCGAACCCCAGCTCCTACAATGAGCAGTTCTTC. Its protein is CARSPNPSSYNEQFF.

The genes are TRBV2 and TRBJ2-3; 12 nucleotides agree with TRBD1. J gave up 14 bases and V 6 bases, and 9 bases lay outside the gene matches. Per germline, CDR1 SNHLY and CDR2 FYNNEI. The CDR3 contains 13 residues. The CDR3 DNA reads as TGTGCCAGCAGCGGGACAGGGGGCGGGGTGGGGTATTTT. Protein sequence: CASSGTGGGVGYF.

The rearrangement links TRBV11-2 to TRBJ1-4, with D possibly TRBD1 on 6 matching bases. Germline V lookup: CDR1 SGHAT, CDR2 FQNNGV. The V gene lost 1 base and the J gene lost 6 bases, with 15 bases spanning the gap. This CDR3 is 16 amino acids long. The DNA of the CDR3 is TGTGCCAGCAGCTTAGCACGAACAGGGTGGGATGAAAAACTGTTTTTT. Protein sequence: CASSLARTGWDEKLFF.

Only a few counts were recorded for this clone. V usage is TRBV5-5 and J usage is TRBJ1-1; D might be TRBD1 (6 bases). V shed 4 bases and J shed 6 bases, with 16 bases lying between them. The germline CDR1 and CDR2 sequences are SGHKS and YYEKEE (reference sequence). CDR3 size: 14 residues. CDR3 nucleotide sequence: TGTGCCAGCAGCCCGAGTGGACAGAGACCTGAAGCTTTCTTT. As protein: CASSPSGQRPEAFF.

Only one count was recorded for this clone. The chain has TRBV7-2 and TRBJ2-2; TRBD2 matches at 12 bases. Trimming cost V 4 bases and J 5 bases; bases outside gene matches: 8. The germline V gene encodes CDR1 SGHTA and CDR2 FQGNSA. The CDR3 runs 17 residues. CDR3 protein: CASSSPPLAGGTGELFF. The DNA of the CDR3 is TGTGCCAGCAGCTCCCCCCCACTAGCGGGGGGAACCGGGGAGCTGTTTTTT.

The chain's CDR3 is CASSFSRGRSNQPQHF. The DNA of the CDR3 is TGTGCCAGCAGTTTTTCCAGGGGGCGAAGCAATCAGCCCCAGCATTTT. The chain employs TRBV28 and TRBJ1-5, with 8 bases fitting TRBD1. V lost 3 bases and J lost 1; bases outside the gene matches: 5. This CDR3 comprises 16 residues. CDR1 is MDHEN, CDR2 SYDVKM, per germline.

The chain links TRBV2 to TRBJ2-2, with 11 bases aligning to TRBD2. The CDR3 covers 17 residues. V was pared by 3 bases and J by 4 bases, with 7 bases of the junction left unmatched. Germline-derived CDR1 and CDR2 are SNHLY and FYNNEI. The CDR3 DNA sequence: TGTGCCAGCAGTGATAATAGCGGGGGGGCGAGCACCGGGGAGCTGTTTTTT. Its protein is CASSDNSGGASTGELFF.

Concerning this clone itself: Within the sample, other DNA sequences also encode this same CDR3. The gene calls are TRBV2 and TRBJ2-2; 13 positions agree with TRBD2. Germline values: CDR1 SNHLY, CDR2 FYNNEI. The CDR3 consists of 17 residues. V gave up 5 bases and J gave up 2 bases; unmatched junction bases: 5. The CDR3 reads CASSRTSGGVNTGELFF. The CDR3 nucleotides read TGTGCCAGCAGTCGAACTAGCGGGGGGGTAAACACCGGGGAGCTGTTTTTT.

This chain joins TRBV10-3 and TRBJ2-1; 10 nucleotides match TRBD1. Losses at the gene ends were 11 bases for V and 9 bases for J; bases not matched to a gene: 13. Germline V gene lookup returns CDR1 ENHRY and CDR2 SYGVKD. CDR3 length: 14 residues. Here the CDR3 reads CAHRGTGVGGEQFF. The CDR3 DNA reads TGTGCCCATCGGGGGACAGGGGTAGGTGGTGAGCAGTTCTTC.

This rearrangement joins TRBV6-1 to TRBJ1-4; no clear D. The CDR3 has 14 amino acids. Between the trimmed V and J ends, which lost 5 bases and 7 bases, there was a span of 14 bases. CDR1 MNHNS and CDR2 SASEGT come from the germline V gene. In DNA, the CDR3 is TGTGCCAGCAGTCCCCATTCCGGCGGTGAAAAACTGTTTTTT. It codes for CASSPHSGGEKLFF.

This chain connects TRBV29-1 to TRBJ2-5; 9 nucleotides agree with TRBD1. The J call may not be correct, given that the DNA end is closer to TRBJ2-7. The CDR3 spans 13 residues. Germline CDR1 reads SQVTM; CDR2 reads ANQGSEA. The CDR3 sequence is CSVGWTGDYEQYF. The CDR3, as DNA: TGCAGCGTGGGGTGGACAGGGGACTACGAGCAGTACTTC.

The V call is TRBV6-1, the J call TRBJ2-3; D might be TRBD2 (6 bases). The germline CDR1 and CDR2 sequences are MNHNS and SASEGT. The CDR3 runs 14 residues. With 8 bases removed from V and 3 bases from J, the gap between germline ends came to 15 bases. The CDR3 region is CASSGDWRTDTQYF. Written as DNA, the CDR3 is TGTGCCAGCTCGGGGGATTGGAGAACAGATACGCAGTATTTT.

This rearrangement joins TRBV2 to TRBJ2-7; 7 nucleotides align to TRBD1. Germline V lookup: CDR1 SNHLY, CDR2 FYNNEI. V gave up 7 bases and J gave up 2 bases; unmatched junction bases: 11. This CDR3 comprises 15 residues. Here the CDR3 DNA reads TGTGCCAGCACAGGCAACAGGGGAGAGACCTACGAGCAGTACTTC. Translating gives CASTGNRGETYEQYF.

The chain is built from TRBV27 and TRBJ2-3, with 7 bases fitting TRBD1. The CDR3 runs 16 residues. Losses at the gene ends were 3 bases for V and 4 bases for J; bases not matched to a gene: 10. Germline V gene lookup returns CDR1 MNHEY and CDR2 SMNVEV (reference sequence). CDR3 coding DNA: TGTGCCAGCAGTTTCCGACAGGGCCCCCACCCAGATACGCAGTATTTT. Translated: CASSFRQGPHPDTQYF.

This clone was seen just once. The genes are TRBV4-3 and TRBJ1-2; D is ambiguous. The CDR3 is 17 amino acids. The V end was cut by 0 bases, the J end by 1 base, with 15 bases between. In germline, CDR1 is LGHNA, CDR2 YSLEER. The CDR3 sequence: CASSQDLTERSNYGYTF. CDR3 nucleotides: TGCGCCAGCAGCCAAGATCTAACAGAGAGAAGTAACTATGGCTACACCTTC.

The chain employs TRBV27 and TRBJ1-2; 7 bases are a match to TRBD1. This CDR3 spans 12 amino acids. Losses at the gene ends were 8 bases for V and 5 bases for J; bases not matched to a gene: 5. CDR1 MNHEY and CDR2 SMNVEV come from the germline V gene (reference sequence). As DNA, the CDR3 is TGTGCCAGCCGGAGACAGGGATATGGCTACACCTTC. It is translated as CASRRQGYGYTF.

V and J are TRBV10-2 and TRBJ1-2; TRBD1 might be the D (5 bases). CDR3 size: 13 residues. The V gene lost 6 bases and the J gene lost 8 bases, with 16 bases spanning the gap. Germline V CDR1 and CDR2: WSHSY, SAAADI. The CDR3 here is CASSSGRGGGYTF. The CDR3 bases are TGCGCCAGCAGCTCCGGGCGGGGGGGAGGCTACACCTTC.

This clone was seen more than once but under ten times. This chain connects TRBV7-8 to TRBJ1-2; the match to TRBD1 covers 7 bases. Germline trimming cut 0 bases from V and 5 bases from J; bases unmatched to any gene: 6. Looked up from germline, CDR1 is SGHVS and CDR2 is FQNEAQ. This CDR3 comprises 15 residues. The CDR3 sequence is CASSLAEGALYGYTF. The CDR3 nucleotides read TGTGCCAGCAGCTTAGCGGAGGGGGCTCTATATGGCTACACCTTC. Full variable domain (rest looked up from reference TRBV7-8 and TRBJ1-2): GAGVSQSPRYKVAKRGQDVALRCDPISGHVSLFWYQQALGQGPEFLTYFQNEAQLDKSGLPSDRFFAERPEGSVSTLKIQRTQQEDSAVYLCASSLAEGALYGYTFGSGTRLTVV.

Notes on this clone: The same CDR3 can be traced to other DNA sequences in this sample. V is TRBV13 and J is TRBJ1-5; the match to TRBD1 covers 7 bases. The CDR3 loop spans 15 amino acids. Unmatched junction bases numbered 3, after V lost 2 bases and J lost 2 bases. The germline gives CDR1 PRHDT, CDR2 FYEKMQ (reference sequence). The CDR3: CASSLQGEGNQPQHF. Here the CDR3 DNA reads TGTGCCAGCAGCTTACAGGGGGAGGGCAATCAGCCCCAGCATTTT.

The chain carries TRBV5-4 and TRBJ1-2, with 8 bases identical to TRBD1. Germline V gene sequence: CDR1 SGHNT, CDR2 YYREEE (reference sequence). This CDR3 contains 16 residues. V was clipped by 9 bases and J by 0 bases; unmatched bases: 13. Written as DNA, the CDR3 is TGTGCCACTCTCCCGGGACAGGATCATTCTAACTATGGCTACACCTTC. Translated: CATLPGQDHSNYGYTF.

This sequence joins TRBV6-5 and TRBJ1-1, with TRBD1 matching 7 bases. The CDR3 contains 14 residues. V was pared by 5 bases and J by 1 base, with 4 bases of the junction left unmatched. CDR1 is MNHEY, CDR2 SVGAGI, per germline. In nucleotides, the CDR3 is TGTGCCAGCAGTCGACAGGGCCCGAACACTGAAGCTTTCTTT. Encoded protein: CASSRQGPNTEAFF.